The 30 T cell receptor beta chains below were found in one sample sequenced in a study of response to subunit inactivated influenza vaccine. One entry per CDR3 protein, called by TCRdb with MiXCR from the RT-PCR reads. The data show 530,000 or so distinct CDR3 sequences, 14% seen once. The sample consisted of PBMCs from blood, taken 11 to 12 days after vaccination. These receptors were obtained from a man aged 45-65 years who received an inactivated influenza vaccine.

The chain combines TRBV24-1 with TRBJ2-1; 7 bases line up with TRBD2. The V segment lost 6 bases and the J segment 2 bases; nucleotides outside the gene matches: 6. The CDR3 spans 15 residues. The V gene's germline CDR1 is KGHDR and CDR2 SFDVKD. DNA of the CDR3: TGTGCCACCAGTAAGTGGGAGGGCCCCTACAATGAGCAGTTCTTC. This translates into CATSKWEGPYNEQFF.

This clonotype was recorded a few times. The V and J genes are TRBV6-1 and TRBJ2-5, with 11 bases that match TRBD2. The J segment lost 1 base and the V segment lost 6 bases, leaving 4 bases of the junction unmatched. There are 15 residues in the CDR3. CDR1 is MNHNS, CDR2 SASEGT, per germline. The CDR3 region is CASSRLAGIQETQYF. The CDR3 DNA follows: TGTGCCAGCAGCCGACTAGCGGGGATCCAAGAGACCCAGTACTTC.

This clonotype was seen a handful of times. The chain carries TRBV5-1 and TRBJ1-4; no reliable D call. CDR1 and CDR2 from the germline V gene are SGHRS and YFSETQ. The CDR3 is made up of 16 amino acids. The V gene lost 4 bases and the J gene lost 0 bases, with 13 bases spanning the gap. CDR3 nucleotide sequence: TGCGCCAGCAGCCCCAGGACGGCTGCAACTAATGAAAAACTGTTTTTT. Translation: CASSPRTAATNEKLFF.

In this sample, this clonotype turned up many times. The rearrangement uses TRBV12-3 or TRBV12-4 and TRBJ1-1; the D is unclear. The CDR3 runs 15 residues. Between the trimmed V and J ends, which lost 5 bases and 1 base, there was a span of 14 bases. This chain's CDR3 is CASSPSGFPNTEAFF. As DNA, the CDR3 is TGTGCCAGCAGTCCATCGGGCTTCCCGAACACTGAAGCTTTCTTT.

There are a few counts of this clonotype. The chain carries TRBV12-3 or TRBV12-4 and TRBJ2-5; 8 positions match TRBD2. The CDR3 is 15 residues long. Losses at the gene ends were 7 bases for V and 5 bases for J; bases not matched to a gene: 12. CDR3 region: CASKEGGRPVETQYF. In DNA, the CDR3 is TGTGCCAGCAAGGAAGGCGGGAGGCCCGTGGAGACCCAGTACTTC.

DNA for the CDR3: TGTGCCAGCAGTGAAGCGCTTTTCAGGGTGGACTCTGGGGCCAACGTCCTGACTTTC. Translating it yields CASSEALFRVDSGANVLTF. The chain recombines TRBV2 with TRBJ2-6; TRBD1 might be the D (5 bases). Looked up from germline, CDR1 is SNHLY and CDR2 is FYNNEI. Trimming took 0 bases from V and 0 from J, leaving 15 bases between them. The CDR3 sequence is 19 residues long.

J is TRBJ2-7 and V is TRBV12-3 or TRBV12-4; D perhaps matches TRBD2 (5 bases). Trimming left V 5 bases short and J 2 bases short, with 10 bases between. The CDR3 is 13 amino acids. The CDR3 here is CASSEGSTYEQYF. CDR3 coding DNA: TGTGCCAGCAGTGAGGGCTCAACCTACGAGCAGTACTTC.

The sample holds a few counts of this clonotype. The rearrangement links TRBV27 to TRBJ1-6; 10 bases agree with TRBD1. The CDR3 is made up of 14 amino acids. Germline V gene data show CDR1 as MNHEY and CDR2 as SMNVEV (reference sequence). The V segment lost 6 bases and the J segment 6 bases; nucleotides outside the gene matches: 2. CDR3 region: CASRWTGGNSPLHF. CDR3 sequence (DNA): TGTGCCAGCAGGTGGACAGGGGGTAATTCACCCCTCCACTTT.

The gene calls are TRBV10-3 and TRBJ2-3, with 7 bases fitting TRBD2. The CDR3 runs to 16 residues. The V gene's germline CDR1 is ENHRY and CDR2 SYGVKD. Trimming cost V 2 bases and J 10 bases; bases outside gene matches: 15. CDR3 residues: CAISENLGQRESAQYF. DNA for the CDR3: TGTGCCATCAGTGAGAACCTGGGGCAGCGGGAAAGTGCGCAGTATTTT.

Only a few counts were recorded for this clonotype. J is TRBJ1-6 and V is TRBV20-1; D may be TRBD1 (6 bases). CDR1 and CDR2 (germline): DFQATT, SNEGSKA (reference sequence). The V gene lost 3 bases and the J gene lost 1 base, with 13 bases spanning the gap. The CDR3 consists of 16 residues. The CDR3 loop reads CSASPRGGSYNSPLHF. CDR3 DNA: TGCAGTGCTAGTCCCAGGGGAGGGTCCTATAATTCACCCCTCCACTTT.

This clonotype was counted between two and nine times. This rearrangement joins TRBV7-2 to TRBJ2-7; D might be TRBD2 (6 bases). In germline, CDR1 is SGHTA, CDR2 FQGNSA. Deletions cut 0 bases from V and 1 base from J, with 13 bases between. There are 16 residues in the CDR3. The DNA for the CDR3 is TGTGCCAGCAGCTTAGCTTTGGACTACCGATCCTACGAGCAGTACTTC. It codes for CASSLALDYRSYEQYF.

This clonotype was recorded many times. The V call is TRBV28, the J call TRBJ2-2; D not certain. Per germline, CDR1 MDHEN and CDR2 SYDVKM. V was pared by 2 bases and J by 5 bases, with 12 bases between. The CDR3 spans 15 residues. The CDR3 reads CASSLTFESTGELFF. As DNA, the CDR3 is TGTGCCAGCAGTTTAACCTTCGAGAGTACCGGGGAGCTGTTTTTT.

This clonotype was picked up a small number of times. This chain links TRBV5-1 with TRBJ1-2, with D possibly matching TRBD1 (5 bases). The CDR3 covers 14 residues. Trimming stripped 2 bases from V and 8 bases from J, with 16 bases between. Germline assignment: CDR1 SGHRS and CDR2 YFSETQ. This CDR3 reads CASSLDRTNKGYTF. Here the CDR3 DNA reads TGCGCCAGCAGCTTAGACAGAACCAACAAGGGCTACACCTTC.

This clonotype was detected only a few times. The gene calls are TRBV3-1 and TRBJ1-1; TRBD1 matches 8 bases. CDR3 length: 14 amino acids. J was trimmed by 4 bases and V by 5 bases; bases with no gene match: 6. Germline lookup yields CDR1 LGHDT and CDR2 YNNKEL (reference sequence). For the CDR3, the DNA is TGTGCCAGCAGCTTCCAGGGGGCGCGCACTGAAGCTTTCTTT. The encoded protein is CASSFQGARTEAFF.

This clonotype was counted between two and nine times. The CDR3 loop is CASSEYSGQGYEQYF. CDR3 DNA sequence: TGTGCCAGCAGTGAGTACAGTGGCCAGGGCTACGAGCAGTACTTC. This chain connects TRBV2 to TRBJ2-7; the D gene is possibly TRBD1 (5 bases). The CDR3 covers 15 residues. Germline V gives CDR1 SNHLY, CDR2 FYNNEI. Between the trimmed V and J ends, which lost 3 bases and 3 bases, there was a span of 15 bases. The whole variable domain, filled in from reference TRBV2 and TRBJ2-7, reads EPEVTQTPSHQVTQMGQEVILRCVPISNHLYFYWYRQILGQKVEFLVSFYNNEISEKSEIFDDQFSVERPDGSNFTLKIRSTKLEDSAMYFCASSEYSGQGYEQYFGPGTRLTVT.

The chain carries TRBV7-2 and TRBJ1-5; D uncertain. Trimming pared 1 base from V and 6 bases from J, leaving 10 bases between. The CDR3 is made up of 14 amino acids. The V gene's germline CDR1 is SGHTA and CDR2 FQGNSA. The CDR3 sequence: CASSLVLGFQPQHF. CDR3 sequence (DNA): TGTGCCAGCAGCTTAGTTCTGGGTTTTCAGCCCCAGCATTTT.

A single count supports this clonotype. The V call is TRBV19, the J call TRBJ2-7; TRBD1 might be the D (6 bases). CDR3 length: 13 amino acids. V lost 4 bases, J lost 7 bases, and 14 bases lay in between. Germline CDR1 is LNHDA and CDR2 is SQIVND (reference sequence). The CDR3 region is CASSTVPRGEQYF. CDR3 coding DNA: TGTGCCAGTAGTACAGTTCCCAGGGGAGAGCAGTACTTC. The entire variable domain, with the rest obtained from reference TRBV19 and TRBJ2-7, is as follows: DGGITQSPKYLFRKEGQNVTLSCEQNLNHDAMYWYRQDPGQGLRLIYYSQIVNDFQKGDIAEGYSVSREKKESFPLTVTSAQKNPTAFYLCASSTVPRGEQYFGPGTRLTVT.

The CDR3 DNA is TGCAGCGTTGATCCCTCGGGGAGGCGGGAGTTCCACAATGAGCAGTTCTTC. Residues: CSVDPSGRREFHNEQFF. The V call is TRBV29-1, the J call TRBJ2-1; TRBD2 agrees at 7 bases. Germline CDR1 SQVTM, CDR2 ANQGSEA. This CDR3 region has 17 residues. V lost 3 bases to trimming and J lost 5 bases; unmatched junction nucleotides: 16.

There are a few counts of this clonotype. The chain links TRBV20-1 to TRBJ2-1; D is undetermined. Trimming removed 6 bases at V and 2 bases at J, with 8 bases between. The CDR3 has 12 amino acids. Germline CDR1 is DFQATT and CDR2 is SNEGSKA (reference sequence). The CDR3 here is CSALDPYNEQFF. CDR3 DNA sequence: TGCAGTGCGCTGGACCCCTACAATGAGCAGTTCTTC.

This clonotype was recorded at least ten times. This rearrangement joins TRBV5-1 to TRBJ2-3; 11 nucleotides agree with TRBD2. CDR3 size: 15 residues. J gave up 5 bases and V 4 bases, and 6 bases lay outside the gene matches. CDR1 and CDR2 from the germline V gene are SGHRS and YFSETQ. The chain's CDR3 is CASSTTGTSGDTQYF. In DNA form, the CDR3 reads TGCGCCAGCAGCACTACCGGGACTAGCGGAGATACGCAGTATTTT. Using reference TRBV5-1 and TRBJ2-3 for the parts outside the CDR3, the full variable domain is KAGVTQTPRYLIKTRGQQVTLSCSPISGHRSVSWYQQTPGQGLQFLFEYFSETQRNKGNFPGRFSGRQFSNSRSEMNVSTLELGDSALYLCASSTTGTSGDTQYFGPGTRLTVL.

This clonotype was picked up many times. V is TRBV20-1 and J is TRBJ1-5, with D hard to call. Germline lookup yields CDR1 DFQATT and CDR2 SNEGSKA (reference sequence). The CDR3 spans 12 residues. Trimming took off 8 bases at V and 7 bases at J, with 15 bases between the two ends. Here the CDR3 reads CSSDPLGQPQHF. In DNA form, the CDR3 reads TGCAGTTCGGACCCCTTAGGGCAGCCCCAGCATTTT.

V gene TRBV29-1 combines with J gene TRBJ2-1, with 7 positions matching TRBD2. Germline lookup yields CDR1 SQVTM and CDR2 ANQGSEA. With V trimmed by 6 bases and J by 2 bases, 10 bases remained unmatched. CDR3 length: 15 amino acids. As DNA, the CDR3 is TGCAGCGTGAGAGGGTCTAGCGGAACCTACAATGAGCAGTTCTTC. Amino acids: CSVRGSSGTYNEQFF.

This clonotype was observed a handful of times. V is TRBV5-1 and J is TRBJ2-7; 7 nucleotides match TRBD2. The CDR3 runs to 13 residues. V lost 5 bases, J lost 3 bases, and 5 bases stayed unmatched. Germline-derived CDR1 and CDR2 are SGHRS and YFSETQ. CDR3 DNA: TGCGCCAGCAGTATAGGGGAGGGCTACGAGCAGTACTTC. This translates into CASSIGEGYEQYF.

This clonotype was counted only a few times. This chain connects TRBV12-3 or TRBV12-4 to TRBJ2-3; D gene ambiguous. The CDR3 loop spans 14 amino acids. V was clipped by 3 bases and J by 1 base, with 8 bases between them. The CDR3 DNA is TGTGCCAGCAGTTTCAGGTCGGGCACAGATACGCAGTATTTT. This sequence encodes CASSFRSGTDTQYF.

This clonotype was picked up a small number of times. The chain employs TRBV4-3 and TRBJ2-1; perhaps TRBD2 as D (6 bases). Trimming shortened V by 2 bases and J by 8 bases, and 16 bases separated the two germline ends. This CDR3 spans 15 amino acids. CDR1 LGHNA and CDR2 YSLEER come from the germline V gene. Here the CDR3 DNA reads TGCGCCAGCAGCCAATCTAGCGTAAACCGATATGAGCAGTTCTTC. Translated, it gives CASSQSSVNRYEQFF.

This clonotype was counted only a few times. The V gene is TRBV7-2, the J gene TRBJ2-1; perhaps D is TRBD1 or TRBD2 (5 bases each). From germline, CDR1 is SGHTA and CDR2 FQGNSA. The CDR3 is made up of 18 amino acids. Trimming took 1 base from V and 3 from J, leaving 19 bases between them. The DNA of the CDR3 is TGTGCCAGCAGCTTAGGCTATAGGTCGAGGGGACGCTACAATGAGCAGTTCTTC. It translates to CASSLGYRSRGRYNEQFF. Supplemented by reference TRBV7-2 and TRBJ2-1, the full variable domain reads GAGVSQSPSNKVTEKGKDVELRCDPISGHTALYWYRQSLGQGLEFLIYFQGNSAPDKSGLPSDRFSAERTGGSVSTLTIQRTQQEDSAVYLCASSLGYRSRGRYNEQFFGPGTRLTVL.

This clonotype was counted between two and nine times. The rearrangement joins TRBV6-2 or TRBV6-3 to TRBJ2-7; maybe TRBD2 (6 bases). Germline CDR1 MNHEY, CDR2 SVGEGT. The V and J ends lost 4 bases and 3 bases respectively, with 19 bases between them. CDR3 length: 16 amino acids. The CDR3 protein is CASSFPRDSFLYEQYF. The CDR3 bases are TGTGCCAGCAGTTTTCCCCGGGACTCCTTCCTCTACGAGCAGTACTTC.

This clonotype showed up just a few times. The CDR3 DNA reads as TGTGCCAGCAGCTTCGGCACCTGGCAGTTCTTC. This gives the protein CASSFGTWQFF. The rearrangement links TRBV7-9 to TRBJ2-1, with D unclear. The CDR3 has 11 amino acids. V was clipped by 3 bases and J by 12 bases, with 9 bases between them. CDR1 is SEHNR and CDR2 is FQNEAQ in the germline V gene (reference sequence).

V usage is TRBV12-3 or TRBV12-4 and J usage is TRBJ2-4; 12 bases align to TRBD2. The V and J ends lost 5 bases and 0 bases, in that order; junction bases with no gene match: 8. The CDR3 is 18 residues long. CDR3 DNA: TGTGCCAGCAGTCGGACTAGCGGGGATTACCTAGCCAAAAACATTCAGTACTTC. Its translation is CASSRTSGDYLAKNIQYF.

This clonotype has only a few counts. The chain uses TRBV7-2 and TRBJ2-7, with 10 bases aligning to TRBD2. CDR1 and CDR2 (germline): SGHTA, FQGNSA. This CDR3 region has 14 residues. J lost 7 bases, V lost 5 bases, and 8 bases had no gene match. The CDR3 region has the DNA TGTGCCAGCAGCCCCCAAAGCGGGAGGGAAGAGCAGTACTTC. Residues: CASSPQSGREEQYF.